Presented here are 8 T cell receptor beta chains from one specimen sequenced in a study of control samples from healthy donors and cancer patients. Produced via immunoSEQ multiplex PCR; TCRdb's table is partial and in-frame only. The sample includes 390,000 or so clones, approximately 90% seen only once; the top ten take about 6.3%. The sequenced material came from PBMCs. These receptors were collected from a man aged 35-49 years with head and neck cancer.

The chain is built from TRBV2 and TRBJ2-5; D unresolved. V gave up 3 bases and J gave up 6 bases, with 17 bases separating them. In germline, CDR1 is SNHLY, CDR2 FYNNEI. CDR3 size: 15 residues. The CDR3 region has the DNA TGTGCCAGCAGTGATGCCTGGCCGACGACGAAGACCCAGTACTTC. This sequence encodes CASSDAWPTTKTQYF. The full variable domain, its missing parts supplied by reference TRBV2 and TRBJ2-5, is EPEVTQTPSHQVTQMGQEVILRCVPISNHLYFYWYRQILGQKVEFLVSFYNNEISEKSEIFDDQFSVERPDGSNFTLKIRSTKLEDSAMYFCASSDAWPTTKTQYFGPGTRLLVL.

The chain is built from TRBV28 and TRBJ1-1; 8 positions match TRBD1. V was pared by 11 bases and J by 2 bases, with 10 bases of the junction left unmatched. There are 14 residues in the CDR3. CDR1 is MDHEN, CDR2 SYDVKM, per germline. In DNA, the CDR3 is TGTGCCCTGGGAGTAGGGACAGGAAACACTGAAGCTTTCTTT. Its protein is CALGVGTGNTEAFF. The whole variable domain, remainder taken from reference TRBV28 and TRBJ1-1, is DVKVTQSSRYLVKRTGEKVFLECVQDMDHENMFWYRQDPGLGLRLIYFSYDVKMKEKGDIPEGYSVSREKKERFSLILESASTNQTSMYLCALGVGTGNTEAFFGQGTRLTVV.

V is TRBV6-6 and J is TRBJ2-1; 8 bases line up with TRBD1. With 2 bases clipped from V and 8 bases from J, the junction kept 8 bases outside the gene matches. The germline CDR1 and CDR2 sequences are MNHNY and SVGAGI (reference sequence). This CDR3 is built from 15 residues. For the CDR3, the DNA is TGTGCCAGCAGTTACACTTGGGCAGGGGGCGATGAGCAGTTCTTC. Its translation is CASSYTWAGGDEQFF.

J is TRBJ1-2 and V is TRBV7-9; perhaps TRBD1 as D (5 bases). This CDR3 is 16 amino acids long. V was clipped by 0 bases and J by 0 bases, with 11 bases between them. Germline CDR1 SEHNR, CDR2 FQNEAQ (reference sequence). CDR3 sequence reads: CASSLARGSSNYGYTF. Here the CDR3 DNA reads TGTGCCAGCAGCTTAGCGCGGGGCAGCTCTAACTATGGCTACACCTTC. The whole variable domain, filled in from reference TRBV7-9 and TRBJ1-2, reads DTGVSQNPRHKITKRGQNVTFRCDPISEHNRLYWYRQTLGQGPEFLTYFQNEAQLEKSRLLSDRFSAERPKGSFSTLEIQRTEQGDSAMYLCASSLARGSSNYGYTFGSGTRLTVV.

The chain recombines TRBV5-1 with TRBJ2-7, with D unclear. The germline V gene has CDR1 SGHRS and CDR2 YFSETQ. V lost 2 bases and J 0 bases, leaving 15 bases between the germline ends. The CDR3 runs 16 residues. In nucleotides, the CDR3 is TGCGCCAGCAGCTTCGTACCGGCGGAAACCTCCTACGAGCAGTACTTC. Protein sequence: CASSFVPAETSYEQYF. The full variable domain, in which reference TRBV5-1 and TRBJ2-7 provide the parts outside the CDR3, is KAGVTQTPRYLIKTRGQQVTLSCSPISGHRSVSWYQQTPGQGLQFLFEYFSETQRNKGNFPGRFSGRQFSNSRSEMNVSTLELGDSALYLCASSFVPAETSYEQYFGPGTRLTVT.

This chain links TRBV7-2 with TRBJ2-7, with D perhaps matching TRBD2 (6 bases). Germline loops: CDR1 SGHTA, CDR2 FQGNSA. CDR3 length: 15 amino acids. The V and J ends lost 7 bases and 6 bases respectively, with 22 bases between them. This chain's CDR3 is CASISNLARDSEQYF. The CDR3 DNA follows: TGTGCCAGCATTTCAAATCTAGCGCGAGACTCCGAGCAGTACTTC.

J is TRBJ2-7 and V is TRBV6-6; 7 nucleotides align to TRBD1. CDR1 MNHNY and CDR2 SVGAGI come from the germline V gene (reference sequence). The CDR3 covers 14 residues. Trimming removed 4 bases from V and 5 bases from J; junction bases left unmatched: 8. CDR3 amino acids: CASSSADRAHEQYF. The CDR3 nucleotides read TGTGCCAGCAGTTCCGCCGACAGGGCCCACGAGCAGTACTTC.

The CDR3 region is CASSGIQAADYSNQPQHF. The CDR3 DNA follows: TGCGCCAGCAGCGGGATACAGGCGGCCGATTATAGCAATCAGCCCCAGCATTTT. The chain couples TRBV5-1 to TRBJ1-5; TRBD1 might be the D (5 bases). In germline, CDR1 is SGHRS, CDR2 YFSETQ. The CDR3 extends over 18 amino acids. With 4 bases removed from V and 0 bases from J, the gap between germline ends came to 20 bases.